What follows are 5 T cell receptor beta chains derived from one specimen sequenced in a study of T cell responses to AZD1222 COVID-19 vaccine. TCRdb's table, derived via immunoSEQ multiplex PCR, lists solely in-frame clones and lacks some. Here the sample spans around 130,000 clones, about 94% being singletons. The material sequenced was peripheral blood, taken on day 0 of AZD1222 vaccination. The receptors were sampled from an adult in good health.

This sequence joins TRBV3-1 (or the pseudogene TRBV3-2) and TRBJ1-2; D ambiguous. CDR3 length: 14 amino acids. Germline lookup yields CDR1 LGHDT and CDR2 YNNKEL (reference sequence). The germline V and J ends were trimmed by 5 bases and 5 bases, with 15 bases remaining between them. The CDR3 is CASSSREKAYGYTF. CDR3 nucleotide sequence: TGTGCCAGCAGCTCCCGGGAAAAGGCGTATGGCTACACCTTC.

V is TRBV12-3 or TRBV12-4 and J is TRBJ1-5; D remains ambiguous. There are 13 residues in the CDR3. The V end lost 5 bases, the J end lost 11 bases, and 16 bases lay between the germline ends. The DNA of the CDR3 is TGTGCCAGCAGTCTGCGGGAATCGCTATCCCAGCATTTT. Translating it yields CASSLRESLSQHF.

The gene calls are TRBV11-2 and TRBJ1-4; TRBD1 aligns across 8 bases. Germline CDR1 is SGHAT and CDR2 is FQNNGV. The junction had 11 bases not matched to a gene; V was cut back by 5 bases and J by 3 bases. The CDR3 runs 17 residues. The CDR3 bases are TGTGCCAGCAGCCTCGTACCCGACAGGGGTTCTAATGAAAAACTGTTTTTT. Amino acids: CASSLVPDRGSNEKLFF.

This clone appeared once. The V gene is TRBV5-5, the J gene TRBJ2-5; D is unclear. There are 13 residues in the CDR3. V was pared by 0 bases and J by 5 bases, with 8 bases between. In germline, CDR1 is SGHKS, CDR2 YYEKEE (reference sequence). The CDR3 protein is CASSLGPRETQYF. Written as DNA, the CDR3 is TGTGCCAGCAGCTTGGGGCCACGGGAGACCCAGTACTTC.

The chain links TRBV5-4 to TRBJ2-1; a weak D match, TRBD1 (5 bases). Trimming cost V 0 bases and J 9 bases, with 16 bases left between them. CDR3 length: 15 amino acids. Looked up from germline, CDR1 is SGHNT and CDR2 is YYREEE (reference sequence). In DNA, the CDR3 is TGTGCCAGCAGCTTGGGCCAGGGAAGGAGTATTGAGCAGTTCTTC. Its protein is CASSLGQGRSIEQFF. The full variable domain, in which reference TRBV5-4 and TRBJ2-1 provide the parts outside the CDR3, is ETGVTQSPTHLIKTRGQQVTLRCSSQSGHNTVSWYQQALGQGPQFIFQYYREEENGRGNFPPRFSGLQFPNYSSELNVNALELDDSALYLCASSLGQGRSIEQFFGPGTRLTVL.